This entry describes one T cell receptor (beta chain). Antigen unknown. The V gene's germline CDR1 is MNHEY and CDR2 SMNVEV (reference sequence). V was pared by 5 bases and J by 4 bases, with 4 bases of the junction left unmatched. The CDR3 consists of 14 residues. The treatment is: about 20 received Ad26.COV2.S at low or high dose, single or two shots; roughly 5 received placebo; per-sample allocation not given. Collection of samples fell on day 63 after the first vaccine or placebo injection. Clones were sequenced by immunoSEQ multiplex PCR, and TCRdb holds only the in-frame ones, with some missing. The sample yields about 350,000 clones, roughly 84% seen once. The data were obtained in a study of Ad26.COV2.S vaccination and SARS-CoV-2 variants. Study at large: Ad26.COV2.S arm of COV1001 included the donor. Broader study findings: Compared with placebo recipients, vaccine recipients had higher spike-specific TCR breadth.

This clonotype was obtained from a person between 18 and 60 years old who received the Ad26.COV2.S COVID-19 vaccine or a placebo. The V and J genes are TRBV27 and TRBJ1-2; 10 bases are a match to TRBD1. The specimen was peripheral blood, collected in a trial of Ad26.COV2.S vaccine versus placebo. The CDR3 region is CASSQGQGTYGYTF. In DNA form, the CDR3 reads TGTGCCAGCAGTCAGGGACAGGGGACCTATGGCTACACCTTC.